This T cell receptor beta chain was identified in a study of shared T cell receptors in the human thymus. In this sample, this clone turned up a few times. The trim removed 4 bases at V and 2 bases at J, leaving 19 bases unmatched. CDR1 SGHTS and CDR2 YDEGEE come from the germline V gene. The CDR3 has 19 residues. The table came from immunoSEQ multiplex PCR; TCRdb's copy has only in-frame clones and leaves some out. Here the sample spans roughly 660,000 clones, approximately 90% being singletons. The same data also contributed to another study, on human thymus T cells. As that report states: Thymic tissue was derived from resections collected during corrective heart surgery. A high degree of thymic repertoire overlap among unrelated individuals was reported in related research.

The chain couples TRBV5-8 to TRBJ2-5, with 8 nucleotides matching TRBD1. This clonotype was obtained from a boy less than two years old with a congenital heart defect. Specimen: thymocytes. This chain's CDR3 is CASSQLVRGQGTPQETQYF. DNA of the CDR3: TGTGCCAGCAGCCAGCTCGTCCGCGGACAGGGCACCCCTCAAGAGACCCAGTACTTC.